Listed below are T cell receptor beta chains from one sample, sequenced in a study of PD-L1 blockade in urothelial cancer. Libraries were prepared by immunoSEQ multiplex PCR; TCRdb keeps only in-frame clonotypes and omits some of them. This sample has 20,000 to 30,000 clones; 87% occur once, and the top ten carry approximately 3%. This specimen consisted of PBMCs, obtained around atezolizumab (anti-PD-L1) treatment. Source of these receptors: a middle-aged man with urothelial cancer. The CDR3 runs from the conserved cysteine through the conserved F or W. Fields, in order: V gene, J gene, CDR3 protein.

TRBV5-4	TRBJ2-7	CASSADRGDYEQYF
TRBV7-2	TRBJ2-2	CASSRLVANTGELFF
TRBV18	TRBJ2-7	CASSLKTGQVNYEQYF
TRBV11-1	TRBJ2-3	CASSRNVLASDTQYF
TRBV12-5	TRBJ2-1	CASGPLGYALGLSYNEQFF
TRBV6-6	TRBJ1-1	CASIYTGTEAFF
TRBV9	TRBJ2-1	CASSITTTTYNEQFF
TRBV9	TRBJ2-3	CASSEPPGRTDTQYF
TRBV14	TRBJ1-4	CASSRWGGNEKLFF
TRBV7-9	TRBJ1-2	CASSLGDRGHANYGYTF
TRBV27	TRBJ2-2	CASSLGRVNTGELFF
TRBV18	TRBJ2-7	CASSPLDSAEQYF
TRBV25-1	TRBJ1-2	CASSDSRQGGSSNYGYTF
TRBV2	TRBJ2-1	CASSEQPGATVTQFF
TRBV27	TRBJ1-2	CASSSTGRGVYGYTF
TRBV10-3	TRBJ2-7	CAISEKRETAGYEQYF
TRBV27	TRBJ1-2	CASSSPARGDYGYTF
TRBV5-4	TRBJ2-1	CASSLQGGNEQFF
TRBV29-1	TRBJ1-5	CSVRGQGNQPQHF
TRBV29-1	TRBJ2-1	CSVVGSGQGSYNEQFF